This T cell receptor beta chain was sequenced during a study of OX40 agonist ivuxolimab in advanced cancers. Looking at the study overall: Partial responses were achieved by three patients: one hepatocellular carcinoma, two cutaneous melanoma.

This CDR3 contains 17 residues. Germline trimming cut 5 bases from V and 4 bases from J; bases unmatched to any gene: 12. CDR1 is SGHTA and CDR2 is FQGNSA in the germline V gene. Study-wide results and caveats: No antigen was identified for the clonally expanded peripheral T cells.

Generated by immunoSEQ multiplex PCR, the TCRdb table keeps only in-frame clones and is missing some. Of approximately 77,000 clones in the sample, approximately 92% were seen once. This clone was seen a single time. Its specificity is not known. The specimen was CD4+ or CD8+ T cells sorted from blood, collected in a trial of the OX40 agonist ivuxolimab. This TCR derives from an adult with an advanced solid tumor such as melanoma, head and neck, liver or kidney cancer. The V gene is TRBV7-2, the J gene TRBJ2-3, with 10 bases fitting TRBD2. The CDR3 nucleotides are TGTGCCAGCAGCCACAACCCAAGCGGGAGGGCGGCAGATACGCAGTATTTT. It translates to CASSHNPSGRAADTQYF.